The 21 T cell receptor beta chains in this list originate from one sample, sequenced in a study of shared clonotypes between healthy human individuals. Some clones are missing from TCRdb's copy, which holds only in-frame ones; the method was immunoSEQ multiplex PCR. This table has roughly 1,100,000 clones, approximately 72% appearing once. Source material: memory CD4+ T cells sorted from blood. This sample's subset: CD45RA-negative fraction. The receptors stem from a man between 18 and 29 years old in good health.

This clone occurred a few times. The genes are TRBV5-6 and TRBJ2-1, with TRBD2 matching over 10 bases. J was trimmed by 2 bases and V by 0 bases; bases with no gene match: 2. This CDR3 has 16 residues. Germline-derived CDR1 and CDR2 are SGHDT and YYEEEE. CDR3 sequence reads: CASSLGLAGAYNEQFF. CDR3 nucleotide sequence: TGTGCCAGCAGCTTGGGGCTAGCGGGAGCCTACAATGAGCAGTTCTTC.

The chain is built from TRBV6-1 and TRBJ1-3, with D maybe TRBD1 (5 bases). The CDR3 spans 17 residues. Per germline, CDR1 MNHNS and CDR2 SASEGT. Between the trimmed V and J ends, which lost 3 bases and 2 bases, there was a span of 17 bases. In nucleotides, the CDR3 is TGTGCCAGCAGTGACTTCGCCCTTGGGACCGCTGGAAACACCATATATTTT. Protein sequence: CASSDFALGTAGNTIYF.

This clone was observed once. V is TRBV27 and J is TRBJ1-2; TRBD1 matches at 7 bases. The trim removed 8 bases at V and 1 base at J, leaving 19 bases unmatched. The germline V gene has CDR1 MNHEY and CDR2 SMNVEV (reference sequence). The CDR3 consists of 18 residues. As DNA, the CDR3 is TGTGCCAGCTGGACCCCACAGGGGTCTACCCCCTATAACTATGGCTACACCTTC. Its protein product is CASWTPQGSTPYNYGYTF.

Concerning this clone: Germline is not matched at one junction end, which may reflect a read error. V is TRBV7-7 and J is TRBJ2-7; 9 bases line up with TRBD1. The CDR3 spans 17 residues. Germline CDR1 and CDR2: SSHAT and FNYEAQ (reference sequence). CDR3 nucleotide sequence: TGTGCTAGCAGCTTAGCGGAAGAGGGACAGGGTATCACCGAGCAGTACTTC. Protein product: CASSLAEEGQGITEQYF.

The V and J genes are TRBV7-3 and TRBJ2-5, with D perhaps TRBD2 (6 bases). Trimming left V 5 bases short and J 3 bases short, with 16 bases between. The V gene's germline CDR1 is SGHTA and CDR2 FQGTGA. The CDR3 runs to 15 residues. The CDR3 bases are TGTGCCAGCAGCCCGGGGCGGGGACCAGAAGAGACCCAGTACTTC. It is translated as CASSPGRGPEETQYF.

This clone was found once. This sequence joins TRBV28 and TRBJ1-6; D unresolved. The CDR3 totals 13 residues. V lost 6 bases to trimming and J lost 9 bases, with 12 bases between them. The germline CDR1 and CDR2 sequences are MDHEN and SYDVKM. CDR3 residues: CASRLPQPSPLHF. In DNA, the CDR3 is TGTGCCAGCAGACTACCCCAGCCTTCACCCCTCCACTTT.

V and J are TRBV11-2 and TRBJ2-1, with D possibly matching TRBD2 (5 bases). Germline loops: CDR1 SGHAT, CDR2 FQNNGV. Trimming stripped 5 bases from V and 4 bases from J, with 15 bases between. CDR3 length: 15 residues. CDR3 in amino acids: CASSPGGKAYNEQFF. The CDR3 DNA sequence: TGTGCCAGCAGCCCCGGAGGTAAAGCGTACAATGAGCAGTTCTTC.

The chain uses TRBV11-2 and TRBJ2-6; D may match TRBD1 or TRBD2 (5 bases each). This CDR3 has 15 residues. Trimming shortened V by 5 bases and J by 2 bases, and 10 bases separated the two germline ends. Per germline, CDR1 SGHAT and CDR2 FQNNGV. CDR3 in DNA: TGTGCCAGCAGCCAAATGGGGGCTGGGGCCAACGTCCTGACTTTC. The encoded protein is CASSQMGAGANVLTF. Full variable domain (missing parts from reference TRBV11-2 and TRBJ2-6): EAGVAQSPRYKIIEKRQSVAFWCNPISGHATLYWYQQILGQGPKLLIQFQNNGVVDDSQLPKDRFSAERLKGVDSTLKIQPAKLEDSAVYLCASSQMGAGANVLTFGAGSRLTVL.

J is TRBJ1-2 and V is TRBV4-1; D is uncertain. The CDR3 spans 16 residues. Germline CDR1 and CDR2: MGHRA and YSYEKL. The V end lost 0 bases, the J end lost 6 bases, and 17 bases lay between the germline ends. The CDR3 reads CASSQERPWQTNGYTF. CDR3 bases: TGCGCCAGCAGCCAAGAACGTCCATGGCAGACCAATGGCTACACCTTC.

As DNA, the CDR3 is TGTGCCACCCGAAACAGGGCCGGACAGACCCAGTACTTC. This sequence encodes CATRNRAGQTQYF. This chain connects TRBV15 to TRBJ2-5; D perhaps matches TRBD1 (6 bases). Germline V gene data show CDR1 as LNHNV and CDR2 as YYDKDF (reference sequence). This CDR3 has 13 amino acids. Deletions cut 8 bases from V and 6 bases from J, with 16 bases between.

This clone appeared once. The V and J genes are TRBV19 and TRBJ2-5; 9 positions agree with TRBD1. Losses at the gene ends were 5 bases for V and 1 base for J; bases not matched to a gene: 2. Germline CDR1 is LNHDA and CDR2 is SQIVND (reference sequence). The CDR3 consists of 14 residues. CDR3 DNA sequence: TGTGCCAGTAGTCGGGACAGGGTCCAAGAGACCCAGTACTTC. Its translation is CASSRDRVQETQYF.

J is TRBJ1-4 and V is TRBV5-4, with a weak D call TRBD1 (6 bases). The germline CDR1 and CDR2 sequences are SGHNT and YYREEE (reference sequence). The CDR3 has 14 amino acids. Trimming stripped 4 bases from V and 8 bases from J, with 15 bases between. CDR3 sequence: CASSPRQDSEKLFF. The CDR3 DNA sequence: TGTGCCAGCAGCCCCAGACAGGATTCCGAAAAACTGTTTTTT.

The genes are TRBV27 and TRBJ2-2, with D uncertain. This CDR3 has 14 residues. Germline V gene lookup returns CDR1 MNHEY and CDR2 SMNVEV (reference sequence). V dropped 3 bases and J dropped 3 bases, with 8 bases sitting between them. The CDR3 is CASSLASHTGELFF. The CDR3 nucleotides are TGTGCCAGCAGTTTGGCCTCCCACACCGGGGAGCTGTTTTTT.

This chain joins TRBV28 and TRBJ2-2, with TRBD1 matching 7 bases. Germline-derived CDR1 and CDR2 are MDHEN and SYDVKM. V shed 3 bases, J shed 5 bases, and the junction held 6 bases outside the gene matches. The CDR3 covers 15 residues. As DNA, the CDR3 is TGTGCCAGCAGTTTTGGGTCCAGGGGGACCGGGGAGCTGTTTTTT. Translated: CASSFGSRGTGELFF.

This chain links TRBV19 with TRBJ1-1; TRBD1 is a possible D gene (6 bases). Trimming removed 2 bases at V and 1 base at J, with 14 bases between. The CDR3 sequence is 16 residues long. Germline V lookup: CDR1 LNHDA, CDR2 SQIVND (reference sequence). The CDR3 spells CASSIKGIGGNTEAFF. CDR3 in DNA: TGTGCCAGTAGTATAAAGGGTATAGGGGGGAACACTGAAGCTTTCTTT. The variable domain in full, with the rest retrieved from reference TRBV19 and TRBJ1-1, is DGGITQSPKYLFRKEGQNVTLSCEQNLNHDAMYWYRQDPGQGLRLIYYSQIVNDFQKGDIAEGYSVSREKKESFPLTVTSAQKNPTAFYLCASSIKGIGGNTEAFFGQGTRLTVV.

The CDR3: CASSWGGVSYNEQFF. The CDR3 DNA reads as TGCGCCAGCAGCTGGGGGGGCGTATCCTACAATGAGCAGTTCTTC. The rearrangement joins TRBV5-1 to TRBJ2-1; D is possibly TRBD2 (7 bases). The CDR3 has 15 residues. Germline CDR1 is SGHRS and CDR2 is YFSETQ. V lost 3 bases, J lost 1 base, and 11 bases lay in between.

Here the CDR3 DNA reads TGTGCCAGCAGTCTTCTAGCGGGGCCCTCGAGCTCCTACAATGAGCAGTTCTTC. Its translation is CASSLLAGPSSSYNEQFF. The chain uses TRBV11-2 and TRBJ2-1, with 9 bases that match TRBD2. The CDR3 totals 18 residues. V dropped 6 bases and J dropped 0; count of bases not matched to a gene: 12. CDR1 is SGHAT, CDR2 FQNNGV, per germline.

This clone was seen a few times. The CDR3: CAIRDRESSEAFF. In DNA, the CDR3 is TGTGCCATCCGGGACAGGGAATCATCTGAAGCTTTCTTT. The V gene is TRBV10-3, the J gene TRBJ1-1, with 9 bases fitting TRBD1. Trimming cost V 8 bases and J 6 bases; bases outside gene matches: 7. CDR3 length: 13 amino acids. CDR1 is ENHRY, CDR2 SYGVKD, per germline.

The chain employs TRBV25-1 and TRBJ2-3; tentative D call: TRBD1 (6 bases). This CDR3 has 14 amino acids. V dropped 7 bases and J dropped 3 bases, with 14 bases sitting between them. The V gene's germline CDR1 is MGHDK and CDR2 SYGVNS. CDR3 protein: CASTPGQKTDTQYF. In DNA, the CDR3 is TGTGCCAGCACTCCGGGACAAAAAACAGATACGCAGTATTTT.

The chain uses TRBV7-2 and TRBJ2-3, with 13 nucleotides matching TRBD2. Unmatched junction bases numbered 5, after V lost 2 bases and J lost 0 bases. The germline V gene has CDR1 SGHTA and CDR2 FQGNSA. The CDR3 runs 18 residues. CDR3 in DNA: TGTGCCAGCAGCTTAACAACTAGCGGGGGGGCTAGCACAGATACGCAGTATTTT. It is translated as CASSLTTSGGASTDTQYF. Full variable domain (outside the CDR3, taken from reference TRBV7-2 and TRBJ2-3): GAGVSQSPSNKVTEKGKDVELRCDPISGHTALYWYRQSLGQGLEFLIYFQGNSAPDKSGLPSDRFSAERTGGSVSTLTIQRTQQEDSAVYLCASSLTTSGGASTDTQYFGPGTRLTVL.

This clone was observed many times. The chain is built from TRBV27 and TRBJ2-7; possibly TRBD1 for D (5 bases). The CDR3 consists of 15 residues. Germline V gene sequence: CDR1 MNHEY, CDR2 SMNVEV (reference sequence). The V and J ends lost 5 bases and 0 bases respectively, with 14 bases between them. DNA of the CDR3: TGTGCCAGCAGTAGTCACAGGTTTAGCTCCTACGAGCAGTACTTC. This translates into CASSSHRFSSYEQYF.